These T cell receptor beta chains were read from a single sample in a study of beta chain features in type 1 diabetes. Generated by immunoSEQ multiplex PCR, the TCRdb table keeps only in-frame clones and is missing some. The table lists approximately 160,000 clones, roughly 65% of them singletons. Sequencing was performed on naive CD4+ T cells from blood. The receptors derive from a man aged 25-45 years with type 1 diabetes. CDR3s include the opening cysteine and the closing phenylalanine or tryptophan.

v_gene,CDR3aa
TRBV18,CASSPSQGDEQYF
TRBV30,CAWSPDDGRYGYTF
TRBV4-3,CASSQDAQGEEKLFF
TRBV5-1,CASSLLLGQGGETQYF
TRBV5-6,CASSLGQGNEKLFF
TRBV5-1,CASSLAGGTDTQYF
TRBV7-6,CASSFSQRSPNEQFF
TRBV7-2,CASSPIRGWETQYF
TRBV5-4,CASSTRDSQETQYF
TRBV19,CASSIATAQETQYF
TRBV4-2,CASSQDPQGSSYEQYF
TRBV5-6,CASSLQGTQYF
TRBV7-9,CASSPTSGYNEQFF
TRBV2,CASSLGLAEETQYF
TRBV9,CASSRQGTYNEQFF
TRBV30,CAWQDSLNQPQHF
TRBV7-9,CASSLGTVPYEQYF
TRBV5-4,CASSSQGPDTQYF
TRBV10-3,CATVPSGGYNEQFF
TRBV30,CAWSDGAEDTQYF
TRBV7-7,CASSLLAGASTDTQYF
TRBV5-4,CASSLETGQTGELFF
TRBV29-1,CSVWTSGGANEQFF
TRBV29-1,CSVDRPGSSYNEQFF
TRBV30,CAWSDTGTDHEKLFF
TRBV4-3,CASSQDMGDGYTF
TRBV30,CAWSPSRTSGGAKTQYF
TRBV29-1,CSVRSGYGYTF
TRBV5-1,CASSLRGGEDTGELFF
TRBV25-1,CASSESGTGDNYGYTF
TRBV29-1,CSVEGDYGYTF
TRBV4-3,CASSQDVGTDTQYF
TRBV30,CAWSLGATNEKLFF
TRBV29-1,CSVGGGFGNTIYF
TRBV6-1,CASSARDRNYEQYF
TRBV28,CASEETGWRLRKETQYF
TRBV29-1,CSVAHLGVSEQYF
TRBV30,CAWTGGTYVTQYF
TRBV7-2,CASSLRGGPETQYF
TRBV28,CASRLAGTYGYTF
TRBV14,CASSQRVVAEAFF
TRBV20-1,CSAVGNNEQFF
TRBV20-1,CSAWTQDEQYF
TRBV19,CASSNAGTYEQYF
TRBV30,CAWTGRGAREQYF
TRBV9,CASSPGQPNQPQHF